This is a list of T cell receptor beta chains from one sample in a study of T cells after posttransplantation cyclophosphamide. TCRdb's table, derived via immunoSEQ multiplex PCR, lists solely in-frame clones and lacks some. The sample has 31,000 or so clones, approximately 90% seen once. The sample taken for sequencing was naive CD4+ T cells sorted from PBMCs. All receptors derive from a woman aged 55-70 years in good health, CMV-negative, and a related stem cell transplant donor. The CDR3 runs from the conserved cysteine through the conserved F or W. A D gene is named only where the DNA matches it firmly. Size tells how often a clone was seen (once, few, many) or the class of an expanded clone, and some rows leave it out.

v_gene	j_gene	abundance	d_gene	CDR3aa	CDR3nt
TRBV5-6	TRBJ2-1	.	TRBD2	CASRRGVYNEQFF	TGTGCCAGCAGGCGGGGGGTATACAATGAGCAGTTCTTC
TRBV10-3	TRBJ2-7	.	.	CATRPARGYEQYF	TGTGCCACTCGACCGGCTAGGGGGTACGAGCAGTACTTC
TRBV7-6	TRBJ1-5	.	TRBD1	CASSSGQGGGSNQPQHF	TGTGCCAGCAGCTCGGGACAGGGTGGAGGGAGCAATCAGCCCCAGCATTTT
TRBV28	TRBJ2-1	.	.	CASRLTSREQFF	TGTGCCAGCAGGCTGACCTCGCGGGAGCAGTTCTTC
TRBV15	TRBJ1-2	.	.	CATNPDVTATNGYTF	TGTGCCACCAACCCGGACGTGACAGCTACTAATGGCTACACCTTC
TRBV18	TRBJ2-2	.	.	CASSPLLENTGELFF	TGTGCCAGCTCACCACTCCTAGAAAACACCGGGGAGCTGTTTTTT
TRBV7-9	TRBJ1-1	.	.	CASSGTRGPDTEAFF	TGTGCCAGCAGCGGGACAAGGGGCCCAGACACTGAAGCTTTCTTT
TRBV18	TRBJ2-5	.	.	CASSPGGGVETQYF	TGTGCCAGCTCACCTGGAGGAGGCGTAGAGACCCAGTACTTC
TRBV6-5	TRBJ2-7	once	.	CASSFTSRPAYEQYF	TGTGCCAGCAGTTTCACTAGCCGCCCGGCCTACGAGCAGTACTTC
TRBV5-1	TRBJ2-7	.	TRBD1	CASSRQGSGHPPYEQYF	TGCGCCAGCAGCAGACAGGGATCGGGACACCCACCATACGAGCAGTACTTC
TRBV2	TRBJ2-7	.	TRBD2	CASRRSGSSYEQYF	TGTGCCAGCAGAAGAAGCGGGAGCTCCTACGAGCAGTACTTC
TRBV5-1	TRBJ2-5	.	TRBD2	CASRGEGTQYF	TGCGCCAGCAGAGGGGAGGGGACCCAGTACTTC
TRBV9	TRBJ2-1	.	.	CASSVEASVSYNEQFF	TGTGCCAGCAGCGTAGAGGCTAGCGTTTCCTACAATGAGCAGTTCTTC
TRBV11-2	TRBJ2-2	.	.	CASSLGRGAGELFF	TGTGCCAGCAGCTTGGGCCGCGGGGCGGGGGAGCTGTTTTTT
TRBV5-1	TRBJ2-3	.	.	CASSLGGPKTQYF	TGCGCCAGCAGCTTGGGGGGGCCGAAAACGCAGTATTTT
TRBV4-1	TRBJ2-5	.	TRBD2	CASSPGLAGIQETQYF	TGCGCCAGCAGCCCGGGACTAGCGGGGATCCAAGAGACCCAGTACTTC
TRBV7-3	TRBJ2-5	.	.	CASSSGETQYF	TGTGCCAGCAGCTCGGGGGAGACCCAGTACTTC
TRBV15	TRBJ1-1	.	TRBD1	CATSGRTGPNTEAFF	TGTGCCACCAGCGGACGGACAGGGCCGAACACTGAAGCTTTCTTT
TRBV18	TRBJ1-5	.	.	CASSSGLASNQPQHF	TGTGCCAGCTCCTCGGGATTAGCAAGCAATCAGCCCCAGCATTTT
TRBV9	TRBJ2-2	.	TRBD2	CASSVTRAGKNTGELFF	TGTGCCAGCAGCGTCACCAGAGCGGGGAAGAACACCGGGGAGCTGTTTTTT
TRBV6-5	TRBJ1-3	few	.	CASSYESSGNTIYF	TGTGCCAGCAGTTATGAGAGCTCTGGAAACACCATATATTTT
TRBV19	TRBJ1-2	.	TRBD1	CASSIEGTGDGYTF	TGTGCCAGTAGTATAGAGGGGACAGGTGATGGCTACACCTTC
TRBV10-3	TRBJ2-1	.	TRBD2	CAISGGLAGGLYNEQFF	TGTGCCATCAGTGGGGGCCTAGCGGGGGGCCTGTACAATGAGCAGTTCTTC
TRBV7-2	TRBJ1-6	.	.	CASSLVGSPLHF	TGTGCCAGCAGCTTAGTCGGGAGTCCCCTCCACTTT
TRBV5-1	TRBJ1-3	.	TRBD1	CASSETGHGNTIYF	TGCGCCAGCAGCGAGACAGGGCACGGAAACACCATATATTTT
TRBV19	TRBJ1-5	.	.	CATNWGDSNQPQHF	TGTGCCACCAACTGGGGAGATAGCAATCAGCCCCAGCATTTT
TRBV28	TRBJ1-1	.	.	CASSLPGTEAFF	TGTGCCAGCAGTTTGCCCGGGACTGAAGCTTTCTTT
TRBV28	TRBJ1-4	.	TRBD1	CASSHLPGQGREKLFF	TGTGCCAGCAGCCATTTGCCGGGACAGGGAAGGGAAAAACTGTTTTTT